These 5 T cell receptor beta chains were sequenced from one sample in a study of T cell responses to AZD1222 COVID-19 vaccine. The repertoire was sequenced with immunoSEQ multiplex PCR; TCRdb's copy has only in-frame clones and lacks some. The table has about 150,000 clones, 90% to 95% seen once. Sample: peripheral blood, taken on day 0 of AZD1222 vaccination. The receptors stem from an adult in good health.

This clone was seen just once. This sequence joins TRBV6-4 and TRBJ2-7; TRBD2 matches at 11 bases. Unmatched junction bases numbered 4, after V lost 6 bases and J lost 0 bases. Germline values: CDR1 MRHNA, CDR2 SNTAGT. The CDR3 totals 15 residues. In DNA form, the CDR3 reads TGTGCCAGCAGCGCAACTAGCGGGAGCTCCTACGAGCAGTACTTC. Amino acids: CASSATSGSSYEQYF.

J is TRBJ1-2 and V is TRBV5-4; a weak D match, TRBD1 (6 bases). V was trimmed by 4 bases and J by 12 bases, leaving 19 bases between them. The CDR3 length is 13 residues. The germline gives CDR1 SGHNT, CDR2 YYREEE (reference sequence). CDR3 coding DNA: TGTGCCAGCAGCCTGGACAGAACTTCCGCGGACACCTTC. Its translation is CASSLDRTSADTF.

This rearrangement joins TRBV19 to TRBJ1-5; 8 bases are shared with TRBD1. The germline V gene encodes CDR1 LNHDA and CDR2 SQIVND (reference sequence). J gave up 2 bases and V 7 bases, and 7 bases lay outside the gene matches. This CDR3 comprises 15 residues. In nucleotides, the CDR3 is TGTGCCAGTAATACCCAGGGGGCAGGCAATCAGCCCCAGCATTTT. This translates into CASNTQGAGNQPQHF.

The CDR3 sequence: CASSSPGAGNTIYF. The CDR3 coding sequence is TGTGCCAGCAGCTCCCCCGGGGCTGGAAACACCATATATTTT. The chain has TRBV7-3 and TRBJ1-3; D is unresolved. V lost 4 bases and J lost 2, with 9 bases in between. Germline-derived CDR1 and CDR2 are SGHTA and FQGTGA. The CDR3 contains 14 residues.

The V and J genes are TRBV4-2 and TRBJ2-2, with TRBD2 identical over 8 bases. This CDR3 is 17 amino acids long. Germline V CDR1 and CDR2: LGHNA, YNFKEQ. J was trimmed by 1 base and V by 0 bases; bases with no gene match: 4. The CDR3 DNA reads as TGTGCCAGCAGCCAAGATCGAGCGGGGGAGAACACCGGGGAGCTGTTTTTT. This codes for CASSQDRAGENTGELFF.